What follows are 21 T cell receptor beta chains derived from one specimen sequenced in a study of blood T cell repertoires in COVID-19 (dated by TCRdb to 2019 to 2021). Library construction relied on the immunoSEQ multiplex PCR assay. Imported from immuneACCESS, the table was reduced by TCRdb to in-frame sequences with V and J called. These copies leave out some clones; in studies compared against another copy, an unresolved V gene accounts for under half, and the cause of the remainder is not known. Present in this sample are about 260,000 clones, more than 75% of which were seen just once. About 2.1% of the sample rests with the top ten. Input material: PBMCs or T cells enriched from blood (not recorded which). These receptors were taken from a woman aged 50 to 65 who had recovered from COVID-19.

V and J are TRBV2 and TRBJ2-6; 9 bases are a match to TRBD2. Losses at the gene ends were 0 bases for V and 0 bases for J; bases not matched to a gene: 9. In germline, CDR1 is SNHLY, CDR2 FYNNEI. The CDR3 totals 20 residues. The CDR3 spells CASSEALSGGPFSGANVLTF. The CDR3 DNA reads as TGTGCCAGCAGTGAAGCCCTTAGCGGGGGCCCCTTCTCTGGGGCCAACGTCCTGACTTTC.

This clone appeared a single time. The rearrangement uses TRBV7-9 and TRBJ1-2, with a weak D call TRBD1 (6 bases). The CDR3 has 15 amino acids. V was clipped by 3 bases and J by 0 bases, with 11 bases between them. The germline V gene has CDR1 SEHNR and CDR2 FQNEAQ (reference sequence). In DNA form, the CDR3 reads TGTGCCAGCAGCTTGGGGGCGGGAGCTAACTATGGCTACACCTTC. Protein product: CASSLGAGANYGYTF.

The chain couples TRBV4-3 to TRBJ1-2; D ambiguous. The CDR3 is made up of 15 amino acids. CDR1 is LGHNA, CDR2 YSLEER, per germline. Trimming removed 0 bases from V and 1 base from J, with 9 bases in between. Here the CDR3 reads CASSQDFTGNYGYTF. In DNA, the CDR3 is TGCGCCAGCAGCCAAGATTTCACTGGTAACTATGGCTACACCTTC.

This clone was counted a single time. In the same sample, other DNA sequences code for this CDR3. The chain links TRBV18 to TRBJ2-5; the D is unclear. The CDR3 has 12 residues. The germline V gene has CDR1 KGHSH and CDR2 LQKENI. V lost 2 bases, J lost 4 bases, and 5 bases lay in between. The CDR3 here is CASSPGRETQYF. CDR3 bases: TGTGCCAGCTCACCAGGGCGAGAGACCCAGTACTTC. The variable domain in full, with the rest retrieved from reference TRBV18 and TRBJ2-5, is NAGVMQNPRHLVRRRGQEARLRCSPMKGHSHVYWYRQLPEEGLKFMVYLQKENIIDESGMPKERFSAEFPKEGPSILRIQQVVRGDSAAYFCASSPGRETQYFGPGTRLLVL.

The genes are TRBV30 and TRBJ2-7; D remains unclear. The CDR3 contains 12 residues. V gave up 1 base and J gave up 3 bases, with 7 bases separating them. Per germline, CDR1 GTSNPN and CDR2 SVGIG (reference sequence). CDR3 sequence (DNA): TGTGCCTGGAGTGGCGGAGACTACGAGCAGTACTTC. Amino acids: CAWSGGDYEQYF. The variable domain in full, with the rest retrieved from reference TRBV30 and TRBJ2-7, is SQTIHQWPATLVQPVGSPLSLECTVEGTSNPNLYWYRQAAGRGLQLLFYSVGIGQISSEVPQNLSASRPQDRQFILSSKKLLLSDSGFYLCAWSGGDYEQYFGPGTRLTVT.

About this clone: Other DNA sequences in the sample encode the same CDR3. The rearrangement uses TRBV4-3 and TRBJ1-6; 8 bases match TRBD1. After removal of 1 base from V and 15 bases from J, the junction contained 20 bases not matched to a gene. This CDR3 region has 18 residues. Germline V CDR1 and CDR2: LGHNA, YSLEER. The CDR3 here is CASSQGSDREWGHSDLHF. The CDR3 bases are TGCGCCAGCAGCCAAGGCTCGGACAGGGAGTGGGGCCATTCAGACCTCCACTTT.

The chain combines TRBV5-8 with TRBJ1-2; the D gene is possibly TRBD1 (5 bases). This CDR3 has 13 residues. Per the germline V gene, CDR1 is SGHTS and CDR2 is YDEGEE. With 4 bases removed from V and 6 bases from J, the gap between germline ends came to 13 bases. This CDR3 reads CASSPGGVDGYTF. CDR3 nucleotides: TGTGCCAGCAGCCCGGGAGGGGTAGATGGCTACACCTTC.

This clone has at least ten counts. V usage is TRBV11-3 and J usage is TRBJ1-2; 8 bases fit TRBD1. CDR3 length: 14 amino acids. V was clipped by 4 bases and J by 3 bases; unmatched bases: 4. CDR1 SGHNT and CDR2 YENEEA come from the germline V gene. In DNA form, the CDR3 reads TGTGCCAGCAGCTCTCAGGGGGCTTACTATGGCTACACCTTC. Translated: CASSSQGAYYGYTF. Complete variable domain (other parts from reference TRBV11-3 and TRBJ1-2): EAGVVQSPRYKIIEKKQPVAFWCNPISGHNTLYWYLQNLGQGPELLIRYENEEAVDDSQLPKDRFSAERLKGVDSTLKIQPAELGDSAVYLCASSSQGAYYGYTFGSGTRLTVV.

This chain links TRBV9 with TRBJ1-2, with a possible D match to TRBD1 (5 bases). Trimming took 0 bases from V and 4 from J, leaving 10 bases between them. CDR1 is SGDLS, CDR2 YYNGEE, per germline. CDR3 size: 14 residues. The CDR3 DNA reads TGTGCCAGCAGCGTAGAGACAAGGGGCTATGGCTACACCTTC. This translates into CASSVETRGYGYTF.

V is TRBV29-1 and J is TRBJ2-5, with D perhaps TRBD1 (5 bases). The CDR3 is made up of 12 amino acids. Per the germline V gene, CDR1 is SQVTM and CDR2 is ANQGSEA. The V and J ends lost 6 bases and 2 bases respectively, with 10 bases between them. In DNA form, the CDR3 reads TGCAGCGTAGAGCAGGGACAAGAGACCCAGTACTTC. Encoded protein: CSVEQGQETQYF.

This clone was picked up a small number of times. J is TRBJ1-5 and V is TRBV6-2 or TRBV6-3; 7 bases match TRBD1. Germline V lookup: CDR1 MNHEY, CDR2 SVGEGT. The CDR3 is made up of 14 amino acids. After removal of 2 bases from V and 5 bases from J, the junction contained 3 bases not matched to a gene. The DNA of the CDR3 is TGTGCCAGCAGTTACGACAGGGAGTATCAGCCCCAGCATTTT. Its protein product is CASSYDREYQPQHF.

CDR3 sequence: CASSLDRVDEQFF. As DNA, the CDR3 is TGCGCCAGCAGCCTCGACAGGGTCGATGAGCAGTTCTTC. The chain combines TRBV5-1 with TRBJ2-1, with 7 bases that match TRBD1. V was clipped by 4 bases and J by 8 bases; unmatched bases: 6. Germline CDR1 and CDR2: SGHRS and YFSETQ. The CDR3 is 13 residues long.

The chain couples TRBV7-2 to TRBJ1-2; 11 nucleotides match TRBD1. Looked up from germline, CDR1 is SGHTA and CDR2 is FQGNSA. CDR3 length: 16 amino acids. V lost 5 bases, J lost 2 bases, and 7 bases stayed unmatched. CDR3 region: CASSPRTGGDNYGYTF. CDR3 coding DNA: TGTGCCAGCAGCCCTAGGACAGGGGGCGACAACTATGGCTACACCTTC.

This CDR3 is CASSYRDRAQDTEAFF. The CDR3, as DNA: TGCGCCAGCAGCTACCGGGACAGAGCACAGGACACTGAAGCTTTCTTT. This chain uses TRBV4-1 with TRBJ1-1; TRBD1 matches 7 bases. The V gene end was trimmed by 5 bases and the J gene end by 3 bases; junction bases not matched to a gene: 12. In germline, CDR1 is MGHRA, CDR2 YSYEKL. This CDR3 comprises 16 residues.

The rearrangement uses TRBV19 and TRBJ2-1; no definite D call. The germline V gene encodes CDR1 LNHDA and CDR2 SQIVND (reference sequence). CDR3 size: 18 residues. V lost 3 bases to trimming and J lost 0 bases, with 18 bases between them. CDR3 protein: CASSIGFRRLSSYNEQFF. In nucleotides, the CDR3 is TGTGCCAGTAGTATTGGGTTTAGAAGACTGAGCTCCTACAATGAGCAGTTCTTC.

The chain has TRBV5-4 and TRBJ1-1; D is ambiguous. Germline V CDR1 and CDR2: SGHNT, YYREEE (reference sequence). Trimming took off 4 bases at V and 0 bases at J, with 13 bases between the two ends. The CDR3 consists of 15 residues. CDR3 coding DNA: TGTGCCAGCAGCCCCTCCCAGGTCATGAACACTGAAGCTTTCTTT. Amino acids: CASSPSQVMNTEAFF.

The V and J genes are TRBV18 and TRBJ1-1; D perhaps matches TRBD1 (6 bases). Trimming removed 4 bases at V and 8 bases at J, with 14 bases between. The germline gives CDR1 KGHSH, CDR2 LQKENI. The CDR3 loop spans 13 amino acids. CDR3 coding DNA: TGTGCCAGCTCACATGACAGGAGAAAAGAAGCTTTCTTT. Its protein product is CASSHDRRKEAFF. The entire variable domain, with the rest obtained from reference TRBV18 and TRBJ1-1, is as follows: NAGVMQNPRHLVRRRGQEARLRCSPMKGHSHVYWYRQLPEEGLKFMVYLQKENIIDESGMPKERFSAEFPKEGPSILRIQQVVRGDSAAYFCASSHDRRKEAFFGQGTRLTVV.

This clone has just a few counts. The rearrangement uses TRBV7-2 and TRBJ1-4; weak D call: TRBD1 (6 bases). The V gene's germline CDR1 is SGHTA and CDR2 FQGNSA. V lost 4 bases and J lost 7, with 13 bases in between. The CDR3 consists of 14 residues. The CDR3 loop reads CASSYQTGTEKLFF. The CDR3 DNA sequence: TGTGCCAGCAGCTACCAGACAGGAACTGAAAAACTGTTTTTT.

The rearrangement links TRBV11-2 to TRBJ1-4; tentatively, D is TRBD1 (6 bases). Trimming took 3 bases from V and 4 from J, leaving 12 bases between them. The CDR3 consists of 15 residues. Germline V CDR1 and CDR2: SGHAT, FQNNGV. CDR3 sequence: CASSFSGTLNEKLFF. The CDR3 coding sequence is TGTGCCAGCAGCTTCTCCGGGACACTTAATGAAAAACTGTTTTTT.

The rearrangement uses TRBV4-1 and TRBJ2-5; D not resolved. V dropped 4 bases and J dropped 0 bases, with 15 bases sitting between them. CDR1 is MGHRA, CDR2 YSYEKL, per germline. The CDR3 runs 16 residues. Here the CDR3 DNA reads TGCGCCAGCAGCCTAAGATCCAACAGTTACCAAGAGACCCAGTACTTC. It specifies CASSLRSNSYQETQYF.

The chain employs TRBV5-4 and TRBJ2-7; 8 positions agree with TRBD2. Germline CDR1 is SGHNT and CDR2 is YYREEE (reference sequence). There are 15 residues in the CDR3. J was trimmed by 6 bases and V by 0 bases; bases with no gene match: 8. The CDR3 DNA sequence: TGTGCCAGCAGCTTGGGGGGCAGCGGGGGTTCCGAGCAGTACTTC. The encoded protein is CASSLGGSGGSEQYF.